These 28 T cell receptor beta chains came from one sample sequenced in a study of shared clonotypes between healthy human individuals (dated by TCRdb to 2018 to 2020). For the CD8 naive samples, CD45RO-negative cells were positively selected for CCR7, yielding a CD45RA+CCR7+ population from which TemRA cells were excluded. Libraries were prepared through the immunoSEQ multiplex PCR assay. Not all clones reach the TCRdb copy of this immuneACCESS table, which keeps in-frame sequences only. Checked studies attribute under half of the gap to unresolved V genes and leave the rest unexplained. This sample is represented by approximately 1.9 million clones; over 85% of them were singletons. The ten largest account for 1.5% to 2% of the sample. Sequencing was performed on naive CD8+ T cells from PBMCs. The intended sense of this specimen's cell subset or site label: CD45RA+CCR7+. Receptor source: a man aged 18 to 29 in good health. Some clones in this sample may be carry-over from other donors' samples.

This chain joins TRBV27 and TRBJ1-2, with D unclear. CDR3 size: 13 residues. The V gene lost 10 bases and the J gene lost 4 bases, with 16 bases spanning the gap. Germline CDR1 is MNHEY and CDR2 is SMNVEV (reference sequence). CDR3 nucleotide sequence: TGTGCCATCTACGATCGGAGCCTCTATGGCTACACCTTC. It encodes CAIYDRSLYGYTF.

V is TRBV27 and J is TRBJ2-7, with D perhaps matching TRBD1 (6 bases). The V gene lost 4 bases and the J gene lost 3 bases, with 13 bases spanning the gap. The CDR3 extends over 14 amino acids. Per germline, CDR1 MNHEY and CDR2 SMNVEV (reference sequence). The CDR3, as DNA: TGTGCCAGCAGTTGGAAGGGGGTGAACTACGAGCAGTACTTC. The encoded protein is CASSWKGVNYEQYF.

The chain carries TRBV14 and TRBJ2-3; TRBD1 matches at 8 bases. The CDR3 covers 15 residues. V trimming: 4 bases; J trimming: 2 bases; junction bases outside the gene matches: 5. In germline, CDR1 is SGHDN, CDR2 FVKESK. CDR3 bases: TGTGCCAGCAGCCCTAGGGGACAGGACACAGATACGCAGTATTTT. Translating gives CASSPRGQDTDTQYF.

A single count supports this clone. This chain joins TRBV5-1 and TRBJ2-7, with 10 bases fitting TRBD2. The CDR3 extends over 15 amino acids. V shed 1 base, J shed 3 bases, and the junction held 4 bases outside the gene matches. The germline CDR1 and CDR2 sequences are SGHRS and YFSETQ. As DNA, the CDR3 is TGCGCCAGCAGCTTGACTAGCGGGGCTTTCTACGAGCAGTACTTC. Amino acids: CASSLTSGAFYEQYF.

V and J are TRBV27 and TRBJ1-4; 11 nucleotides line up with TRBD1. In germline, CDR1 is MNHEY, CDR2 SMNVEV (reference sequence). CDR3 size: 14 residues. The V gene end was trimmed by 5 bases and the J gene end by 10 bases; junction bases not matched to a gene: 6. Here the CDR3 DNA reads TGTGCCAGCAGTCAAGGACAGGGGGCGGCAAAACTGTTTTTT. Its translation: CASSQGQGAAKLFF.

The chain couples TRBV19 to TRBJ2-5; TRBD2 might be the D (6 bases). This CDR3 is built from 15 residues. The germline V gene has CDR1 LNHDA and CDR2 SQIVND (reference sequence). V shed 6 bases and J shed 4 bases, with 18 bases lying between them. The DNA of the CDR3 is TGTGCCAGTAGCCCGAGGGACTGGCAGGGAGAGACCCAGTACTTC. Protein sequence: CASSPRDWQGETQYF. Based on the CDR3 plus reference TRBV19 and TRBJ2-5, the full variable domain is DGGITQSPKYLFRKEGQNVTLSCEQNLNHDAMYWYRQDPGQGLRLIYYSQIVNDFQKGDIAEGYSVSREKKESFPLTVTSAQKNPTAFYLCASSPRDWQGETQYFGPGTRLLVL.

As for this clone: Other nucleotide sequences from this sample produce the same CDR3. The chain carries TRBV7-9 and TRBJ2-5; D is ambiguous. V shed 1 base and J shed 5 bases, with 11 bases lying between them. Germline loops: CDR1 SEHNR, CDR2 FQNEAQ (reference sequence). The CDR3 extends over 14 amino acids. CDR3 sequence: CASSLGPSWETQYF. DNA of the CDR3: TGTGCCAGCAGCTTAGGGCCGTCATGGGAGACCCAGTACTTC.

This clone was observed a single time. This chain joins TRBV27 and TRBJ1-1, with D maybe TRBD1 (6 bases). The V end lost 6 bases, the J end lost 0 bases, and 20 bases lay between the germline ends. The CDR3 loop spans 17 amino acids. Germline V gene data show CDR1 as MNHEY and CDR2 as SMNVEV (reference sequence). The CDR3 is CASSLLPGHTMNTEAFF. In nucleotides, the CDR3 is TGTGCCAGCAGCCTCCTTCCGGGACACACCATGAACACTGAAGCTTTCTTT.

The CDR3 region has the DNA TGTGCCAGCAGCTTAGCCGGGACAGGGGTCGAGCAGTACTTC. Encoded protein: CASSLAGTGVEQYF. V and J are TRBV7-9 and TRBJ2-7; TRBD1 matches at 10 bases. This CDR3 has 14 amino acids. Germline values: CDR1 SEHNR, CDR2 FQNEAQ (reference sequence). Trimming cost V 0 bases and J 6 bases; bases outside gene matches: 2.

As concerns this clone: This sample includes further DNA sequences coding for the same CDR3. The chain employs TRBV27 and TRBJ1-2; TRBD1 matches 8 bases. The CDR3 is made up of 14 amino acids. The junction had 4 bases not matched to a gene; V was cut back by 2 bases and J by 5 bases. From germline, CDR1 is MNHEY and CDR2 SMNVEV (reference sequence). For the CDR3, the DNA is TGTGCCAGCAGTTTAGTCGGGACAGGATATGGCTACACCTTC. Its protein product is CASSLVGTGYGYTF.

This chain joins TRBV4-1 and TRBJ2-1; D gene uncertain. Germline loops: CDR1 MGHRA, CDR2 YSYEKL. V was shortened by 1 base and J by 1 base, with 17 bases between the two germline ends. This CDR3 has 18 residues. This CDR3 is CASSQAVRRTGSYNEQFF. In DNA, the CDR3 is TGCGCCAGCAGCCAAGCAGTTCGGCGCACTGGTTCCTACAATGAGCAGTTCTTC.

The genes are TRBV6-5 and TRBJ2-1, with D unresolved. Germline V lookup: CDR1 MNHEY, CDR2 SVGAGI. The V end lost 6 bases, the J end lost 6 bases, and 9 bases lay between the germline ends. The CDR3 consists of 12 residues. The CDR3 DNA sequence: TGTGCCAGCAGAGCTAGTCTCAATGAGCAGTTCTTC. Translating gives CASRASLNEQFF.

The CDR3 sequence: CASSLRTPNSYEQYF. In nucleotides, the CDR3 is TGTGCCAGCAGTTTAAGGACACCCAACTCCTACGAGCAGTACTTC. This sequence joins TRBV27 and TRBJ2-7; TRBD1 is a possible D gene (5 bases). Per the germline V gene, CDR1 is MNHEY and CDR2 is SMNVEV (reference sequence). The V end lost 2 bases, the J end lost 0 bases, and 11 bases lay between the germline ends. This CDR3 has 15 amino acids.

The chain carries TRBV5-6 and TRBJ2-7; no clear D gene. The CDR3 sequence is 13 residues long. Germline V gene data show CDR1 as SGHDT and CDR2 as YYEEEE. Between the trimmed V and J ends, which lost 5 bases and 6 bases, there was a span of 15 bases. CDR3 DNA: TGTGCCAGCAGGGAAAAGGGCTTTGGCGAGCAGTACTTC. This encodes CASREKGFGEQYF.

CDR3 nucleotides: TGTGCCAGTAGTATAATTGGCCTAGGAGTCTACGAGCAGTACTTC. This sequence encodes CASSIIGLGVYEQYF. J is TRBJ2-7 and V is TRBV19; D gene uncertain. Trimming removed 2 bases at V and 3 bases at J, with 14 bases between. Germline CDR1 LNHDA, CDR2 SQIVND (reference sequence). CDR3 length: 15 amino acids.

This clone was seen a single time. The chain joins TRBV4-1 to TRBJ2-7; possibly TRBD1 for D (6 bases). The CDR3 length is 14 residues. CDR1 and CDR2 (germline): MGHRA, YSYEKL. V lost 4 bases to trimming and J lost 4 bases, with 14 bases between them. In DNA, the CDR3 is TGCGCCAGCAGCCCCGTGACAGGAGAGTACGAGCAGTACTTC. This encodes CASSPVTGEYEQYF.

The J gene is TRBJ1-1, the V gene TRBV29-1; unclear D gene. This CDR3 spans 11 amino acids. Between the trimmed V and J ends, which lost 6 bases and 11 bases, there was a span of 16 bases. Germline V gene data show CDR1 as SQVTM and CDR2 as ANQGSEA. The CDR3 DNA reads as TGCAGCGTGACGCTAGGGAGTTACGCTTTCTTT. It yields the protein CSVTLGSYAFF.

This chain uses TRBV28 with TRBJ1-1; D is ambiguous. This CDR3 is built from 13 residues. V lost 3 bases, J lost 10 bases, and 15 bases lay in between. Germline CDR1 MDHEN, CDR2 SYDVKM. The CDR3 region has the DNA TGTGCCAGCAGTTTTAGTGGCGGGTATCTAGCTTTCTTT. Its translation: CASSFSGGYLAFF.

The J gene is TRBJ2-7, the V gene TRBV9; 9 nucleotides line up with TRBD1. The CDR3 length is 14 residues. Germline V gene lookup returns CDR1 SGDLS and CDR2 YYNGEE. After removal of 3 bases from V and 4 bases from J, the junction contained 5 bases not matched to a gene. The CDR3 reads CASSEGTGWYEQYF. The CDR3 region has the DNA TGTGCCAGCAGCGAGGGGACAGGGTGGTACGAGCAGTACTTC.

The J gene is TRBJ2-3, the V gene TRBV29-1, with D perhaps matching TRBD1 or TRBD2 (5 bases each). Trimming stripped 6 bases from V and 2 bases from J, with 15 bases between. The CDR3 totals 14 residues. The V gene's germline CDR1 is SQVTM and CDR2 ANQGSEA. This chain's CDR3 is CSVTLRGPTDTQYF. DNA for the CDR3: TGCAGCGTGACCCTCCGGGGCCCCACAGATACGCAGTATTTT.

This clone occurred once. This chain uses TRBV9 with TRBJ2-1; 13 nucleotides agree with TRBD2. The trim removed 0 bases at V and 12 bases at J, leaving 12 bases unmatched. The CDR3 extends over 17 amino acids. From germline, CDR1 is SGDLS and CDR2 YYNGEE. This CDR3 is CASSVGGTSGTPGGQFF. DNA of the CDR3: TGTGCCAGCAGCGTAGGCGGGACTAGCGGGACGCCCGGGGGGCAGTTCTTC. The variable domain in full, completed from reference TRBV9 and TRBJ2-1, reads DSGVTQTPKHLITATGQRVTLRCSPRSGDLSVYWYQQSLDQGLQFLIQYYNGEERAKGNILERFSAQQFPDLHSELNLSSLELGDSALYFCASSVGGTSGTPGGQFFGPGTRLTVL.

The chain links TRBV28 to TRBJ2-5; D is unclear. CDR1 and CDR2 from the germline V gene are MDHEN and SYDVKM. V dropped 6 bases and J dropped 0 bases, with 8 bases sitting between them. The CDR3 has 13 amino acids. The CDR3 loop reads CASRIRYQETQYF. The CDR3 coding sequence is TGTGCCAGCAGGATTAGGTACCAAGAGACCCAGTACTTC.

The CDR3 region has the DNA TGTGCCAGCAGCGAAACAGTTAACTATGGCTACACCTTC. Translation: CASSETVNYGYTF. This chain links TRBV9 with TRBJ1-2; no clear D gene. This CDR3 is 13 amino acids long. V was trimmed by 3 bases and J by 1 base, leaving 7 bases between them. Germline V lookup: CDR1 SGDLS, CDR2 YYNGEE.

The chain combines TRBV5-1 with TRBJ2-1; 7 bases map to TRBD2. The CDR3 covers 14 residues. CDR1 is SGHRS, CDR2 YFSETQ, per germline. The V gene end was trimmed by 3 bases and the J gene end by 8 bases; junction bases not matched to a gene: 8. CDR3 region: CASSSKGGSDEQFF. DNA of the CDR3: TGCGCCAGCAGCTCTAAGGGAGGGAGCGATGAGCAGTTCTTC.

The chain carries TRBV7-9 and TRBJ2-3, with D perhaps TRBD2 (5 bases). The ends were cut back, 3 bases at V and 2 bases at J, with 12 bases in the middle. The CDR3 is 15 amino acids. Germline V CDR1 and CDR2: SEHNR, FQNEAQ (reference sequence). This CDR3 reads CASSFRTEHTDTQYF. CDR3 nucleotide sequence: TGTGCCAGCAGCTTTCGGACTGAACACACAGATACGCAGTATTTT.

The chain has TRBV6-5 and TRBJ2-2; 7 bases agree with TRBD1. The J segment lost 7 bases and the V segment lost 4 bases, leaving 6 bases of the junction unmatched. Per the germline V gene, CDR1 is MNHEY and CDR2 is SVGAGI. There are 14 residues in the CDR3. The CDR3 protein is CASSSDRAGGELFF. DNA of the CDR3: TGTGCCAGCAGTTCCGACAGGGCTGGCGGGGAGCTGTTTTTT.

The chain is built from TRBV28 and TRBJ1-5; D unresolved. Germline V gives CDR1 MDHEN, CDR2 SYDVKM. The CDR3 has 15 amino acids. With 1 base removed from V and 0 bases from J, the gap between germline ends came to 7 bases. The CDR3 here is CASSLYPDSNQPQHF. The CDR3 nucleotides are TGTGCCAGCAGTTTATACCCCGATAGCAATCAGCCCCAGCATTTT.

This clone came up once. The V gene is TRBV27, the J gene TRBJ2-6; D ambiguous. Trimming took off 9 bases at V and 0 bases at J, with 15 bases between the two ends. The germline V gene encodes CDR1 MNHEY and CDR2 SMNVEV (reference sequence). The CDR3 consists of 16 residues. CDR3 amino acids: CASRSQLFSGANVLTF. In nucleotides, the CDR3 is TGTGCCAGTAGAAGTCAACTGTTCTCTGGGGCCAACGTCCTGACTTTC.